The TCR beta chain under discussion was sequenced for a study of blood T cell repertoires in COVID-19. Study in general: The cDNA or gDNA used as material had been derived from T cells, B-cell-depleted T cells, or PBMCs.

Source study methods: Cell counts per sample came from amplifying reference gene primers. The protocol was immunoSEQ multiplex PCR, while the TCRdb copy is restricted to in-frame clones and leaves out a portion. The V and J calls and clone size are taken from that table; D and trimming were inferred from the DNA. The sample holds about 80,000 clones, about 80% seen once. The CDR3 extends over 12 amino acids. The germline CDR1 and CDR2 sequences are GTSNPN and SVGIG (reference sequence). V dropped 1 base and J dropped 6 bases, with 7 bases sitting between them. This clonotype was obtained from a woman in her 40s with active or convalescent COVID-19. The specimen was peripheral blood. The rearrangement joins TRBV30 to TRBJ2-1, with D uncertain. This chain's CDR3 is CAWSGPGNEQFF. CDR3 in DNA: TGTGCCTGGAGTGGGCCGGGCAATGAGCAGTTCTTC.